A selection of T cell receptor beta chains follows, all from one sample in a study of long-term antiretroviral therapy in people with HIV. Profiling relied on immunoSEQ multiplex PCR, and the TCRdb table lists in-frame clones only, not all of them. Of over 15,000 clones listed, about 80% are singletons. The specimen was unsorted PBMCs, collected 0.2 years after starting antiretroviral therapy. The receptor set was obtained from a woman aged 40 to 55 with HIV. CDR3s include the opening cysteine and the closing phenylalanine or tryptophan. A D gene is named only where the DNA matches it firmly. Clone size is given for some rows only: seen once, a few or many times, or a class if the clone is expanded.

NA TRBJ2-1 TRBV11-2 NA CASSPSGKGLGDNEQFF TGTGCCAGCAGCCCGTCGGGGAAGGGTCTGGGGGACAATGAGCAGTTCTTC
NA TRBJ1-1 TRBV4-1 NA CASSQEVGGSEAFF TGCGCCAGCAGCCAAGAAGTTGGGGGCAGTGAAGCTTTCTTT
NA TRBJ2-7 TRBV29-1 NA CSVVSTEAYEQYF TGCAGCGTTGTAAGCACAGAAGCCTACGAGCAGTACTTC
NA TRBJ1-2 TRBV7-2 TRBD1 CASSLDPGGWDGYTF TGTGCCAGCAGCTTAGACCCAGGGGGTTGGGATGGCTACACCTTC
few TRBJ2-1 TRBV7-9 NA CASSLIQASINEQFF TGTGCCAGCAGCTTGATCCAGGCTTCGATTAATGAGCAGTTCTTC
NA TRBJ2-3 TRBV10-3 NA CAISDWVGTSTDTQYF TGTGCCATCAGTGACTGGGTCGGTACTAGCACAGATACGCAGTATTTT
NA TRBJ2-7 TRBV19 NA CASAGTWGSDEQYF TGTGCCAGTGCCGGCACGTGGGGGTCGGACGAGCAGTACTTC
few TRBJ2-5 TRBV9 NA CASSVGDRSGGETQYF TGTGCCAGCAGCGTAGGGGACCGTTCCGGGGGCGAGACCCAGTACTTC
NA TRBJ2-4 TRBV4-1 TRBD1 CASSHVDRDRENIQYF TGCGCCAGCAGCCATGTCGACCGGGACAGGGAAAACATTCAGTACTTC
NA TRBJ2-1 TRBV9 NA CASSVTGYYNEQFF TGTGCCAGCAGCGTAACAGGGTACTACAATGAGCAGTTCTTC
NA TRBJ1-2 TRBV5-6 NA CASSLDSREPYGYTF TGTGCCAGCAGCTTGGACAGCCGTGAACCCTATGGCTACACCTTC
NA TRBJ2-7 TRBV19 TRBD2 CASSIEGSGRIYEQYF TGTGCCAGTAGTATAGAGGGTAGCGGGAGAATCTACGAGCAGTACTTC
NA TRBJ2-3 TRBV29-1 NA CSVQGTSIGDTQYF TGCAGCGTTCAGGGAACTAGCATAGGAGATACGCAGTATTTT
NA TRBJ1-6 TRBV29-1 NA CSVAWQPNSPLHF TGCAGCGTTGCCTGGCAGCCCAATTCACCCCTCCACTTT
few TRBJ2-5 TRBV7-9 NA CASSKGTASTQYF TGTGCCAGCAGCAAAGGCACCGCTTCGACCCAGTACTTC
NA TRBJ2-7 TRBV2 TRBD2 CASKVAGEGEQYF TGTGCCAGCAAGGTAGCGGGAGAAGGCGAGCAGTACTTC
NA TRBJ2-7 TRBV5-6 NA CASSLVVGVGNEQYF TGTGCCAGCAGCTTGGTTGTAGGGGTAGGGAACGAGCAGTACTTC
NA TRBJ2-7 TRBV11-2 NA CASSLRREGLHYEQYF TGTGCCAGCAGCTTAAGGCGGGAAGGTCTCCACTACGAGCAGTACTTC
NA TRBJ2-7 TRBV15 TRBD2 CATSKAGGYEQYF TGTGCCACCAGCAAAGCGGGAGGGTACGAGCAGTACTTC
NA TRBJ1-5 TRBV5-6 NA CASSLVEGNQPQHF TGTGCCAGCAGCTTGGTCGAAGGAAATCAGCCCCAGCATTTT
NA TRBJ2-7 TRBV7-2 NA CASSLVEGPYEQYF TGTGCCAGCAGCTTAGTTGAGGGCCCCTACGAGCAGTACTTC
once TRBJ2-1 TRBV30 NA CAWSVLAVPENEQFF TGTGCCTGGAGTGTTTTAGCGGTGCCAGAGAATGAGCAGTTCTTC
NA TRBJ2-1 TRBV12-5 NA CASGSAGNEQFF TGTGCTAGTGGTTCCGCAGGGAATGAGCAGTTCTTC
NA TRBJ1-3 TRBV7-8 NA CASSLVGQQSSGNTIYF TGTGCCAGCAGCTTAGTCGGACAACAAAGCTCTGGAAACACCATATATTTT
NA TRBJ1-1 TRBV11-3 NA CASSFSGADTEAFF TGTGCCAGCAGCTTTTCAGGGGCGGACACTGAAGCTTTCTTT
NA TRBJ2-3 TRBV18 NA CASSPMASDTQYF TGTGCCAGCTCCCCCATGGCTAGCGATACGCAGTATTTT
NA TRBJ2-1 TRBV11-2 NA CASSLVGVNNEQFF TGTGCCAGCAGCTTAGTAGGGGTCAACAATGAGCAGTTCTTC
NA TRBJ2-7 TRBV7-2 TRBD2 CASSLATSGPIRYEQYF TGTGCCAGCAGCTTAGCGACTAGCGGCCCGATCCGCTACGAGCAGTACTTC
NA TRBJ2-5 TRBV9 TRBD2 CASAPGEGTQYF TGTGCCAGCGCACCGGGGGAGGGGACCCAGTACTTC
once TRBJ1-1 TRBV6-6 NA CASSYSDRYEAFF TGTGCCAGCAGTTATTCAGACAGATATGAAGCTTTCTTT
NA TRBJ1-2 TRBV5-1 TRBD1 CASRTGGQDGYTF TGCGCCAGCAGGACAGGGGGACAAGATGGCTACACCTTC
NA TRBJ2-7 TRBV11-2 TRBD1 CASSLGRGLPYEQYF TGTGCCAGCAGCTTAGGCAGGGGGCTCCCCTACGAGCAGTACTTC
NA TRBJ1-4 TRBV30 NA CAWSSYPEKLFF TGTGCCTGGTCTTCATATCCCGAAAAACTGTTTTTT
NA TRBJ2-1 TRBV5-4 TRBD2 CASSLGTSREQFF TGTGCCAGCAGCCTGGGGACTAGCAGGGAGCAGTTCTTC
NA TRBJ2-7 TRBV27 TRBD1 CASSPWTGSIEQYF TGTGCCAGCAGTCCGTGGACAGGGTCAATCGAGCAGTACTTC
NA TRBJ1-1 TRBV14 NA CASSQTDGYKMNTEAFF TGTGCCAGCAGCCAGACAGACGGATATAAAATGAACACTGAAGCTTTCTTT
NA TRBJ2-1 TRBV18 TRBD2 CASSPTPGTSGGGPNEQFF TGTGCCAGCTCACCAACTCCCGGGACTAGCGGGGGGGGTCCGAATGAGCAGTTCTTC
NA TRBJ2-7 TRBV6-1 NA CASSAGLAGSYEQYF TGTGCCAGCAGCGCAGGTTTGGCTGGCTCCTACGAGCAGTACTTC
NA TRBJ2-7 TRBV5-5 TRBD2 CASSLVPAGEHEQYF TGTGCCAGCAGCTTGGTTCCAGCGGGGGAGCACGAGCAGTACTTC